The 18 T cell receptor beta chains given below trace back to one sample, sequenced in a study of siplizumab effects on memory and regulatory T cells (dated by TCRdb to about 2019). The library was generated by the immunoSEQ multiplex PCR assay. The clones in this table, taken by TCRdb from immuneACCESS, are in-frame only. Not every clone is retained; where verified, under half of the shortfall comes from an unresolved V gene, and the cause of the rest is unknown. The sample table lists approximately 110,000 clones, approximately 94% of them with a count of one. Together, the top ten hold around 0.32% of the sample. Sequenced input: CD4+ T cells sorted from blood. The source of these receptors is a human donor in good health.

The chain has TRBV14 and TRBJ2-3; 9 bases are shared with TRBD2. The germline V gene has CDR1 SGHDN and CDR2 FVKESK. V was clipped by 0 bases and J by 5 bases; unmatched bases: 6. CDR3 length: 16 amino acids. This CDR3 reads CASSQDLAGGKDTQYF. Written as DNA, the CDR3 is TGTGCCAGCAGCCAAGATCTCGCGGGAGGGAAAGATACGCAGTATTTT.

The chain has TRBV25-1 and TRBJ1-2; D gene uncertain. Trimming removed 1 base at V and 4 bases at J, with 7 bases between. The CDR3 totals 13 residues. Germline CDR1 reads MGHDK; CDR2 reads SYGVNS. The CDR3 spells CASSESGGYGYTF. In DNA, the CDR3 is TGTGCCAGCAGTGAATCAGGTGGCTATGGCTACACCTTC.

The chain couples TRBV18 to TRBJ2-1; 13 nucleotides line up with TRBD2. The CDR3 is 15 residues long. The J segment lost 5 bases and the V segment lost 3 bases, leaving 1 base of the junction unmatched. Germline V lookup: CDR1 KGHSH, CDR2 LQKENI. DNA of the CDR3: TGTGCCAGCTCACCCACTAGCGGGAGGGACAATGAGCAGTTCTTC. Protein product: CASSPTSGRDNEQFF.

This chain connects TRBV11-3 to TRBJ2-2, with 8 bases aligning to TRBD2. CDR1 and CDR2 from the germline V gene are SGHNT and YENEEA. V dropped 6 bases and J dropped 5; count of bases not matched to a gene: 8. The CDR3 spans 15 residues. The CDR3 loop is CASRRTGGPTGELFF. CDR3 DNA: TGTGCCAGCAGGAGGACGGGAGGGCCTACCGGGGAGCTGTTTTTT. Full variable domain (remainder filled in from reference TRBV11-3 and TRBJ2-2): EAGVVQSPRYKIIEKKQPVAFWCNPISGHNTLYWYLQNLGQGPELLIRYENEEAVDDSQLPKDRFSAERLKGVDSTLKIQPAELGDSAVYLCASRRTGGPTGELFFGEGSRLTVL.

The chain combines TRBV29-1 with TRBJ2-1; D is perhaps TRBD2 (6 bases). The CDR3 is 14 residues long. V was shortened by 2 bases and J by 7 bases, with 15 bases between the two germline ends. Germline CDR1 is SQVTM and CDR2 is ANQGSEA. The CDR3 loop is CSVETLGSGNEQFF. The CDR3 coding sequence is TGCAGCGTTGAAACCCTCGGGAGTGGGAATGAGCAGTTCTTC.

The V call is TRBV7-3, the J call TRBJ2-5, with 8 bases fitting TRBD2. This CDR3 comprises 19 residues. Germline V lookup: CDR1 SGHTA, CDR2 FQGTGA. V lost 5 bases and J lost 1; bases outside the gene matches: 18. CDR3 amino acids: CASSDAGRVAGSTQETQYF. The CDR3 nucleotides are TGTGCCAGCAGCGACGCTGGTAGGGTAGCGGGAAGTACCCAAGAGACCCAGTACTTC.

The chain joins TRBV18 to TRBJ2-1; the D is unclear. The germline gives CDR1 KGHSH, CDR2 LQKENI. Trimming took 2 bases from V and 0 from J, leaving 17 bases between them. The length of the CDR3 is 18 residues. The CDR3 sequence is CASSPELQHSSSYNEQFF. The DNA for the CDR3 is TGTGCCAGCTCACCAGAACTACAACATTCTAGCTCCTACAATGAGCAGTTCTTC. The variable domain in full, completed from reference TRBV18 and TRBJ2-1, reads NAGVMQNPRHLVRRRGQEARLRCSPMKGHSHVYWYRQLPEEGLKFMVYLQKENIIDESGMPKERFSAEFPKEGPSILRIQQVVRGDSAAYFCASSPELQHSSSYNEQFFGPGTRLTVL.

The CDR3 nucleotides read TGTGCCAGTAGTATAGTCGGTCAGGGGAAAAATTCACCCCTCCACTTT. Encoded protein: CASSIVGQGKNSPLHF. This sequence joins TRBV19 and TRBJ1-6, with D possibly TRBD1 on 6 matching bases. CDR1 and CDR2 (germline): LNHDA, SQIVND (reference sequence). The CDR3 covers 16 residues. V was shortened by 1 base and J by 7 bases, with 14 bases between the two germline ends.

The chain links TRBV5-1 to TRBJ2-6; D not certain. V was cut by 0 bases and J by 2 bases, with 3 bases left in between. The germline gives CDR1 SGHRS, CDR2 YFSETQ. The CDR3 length is 14 residues. The CDR3 DNA follows: TGCGCCAGCAGCTTGGTCCCTGGGGCCAACGTCCTGACTTTC. Encoded protein: CASSLVPGANVLTF.

The gene calls are TRBV7-3 and TRBJ2-1, with TRBD2 identical over 7 bases. This CDR3 has 16 residues. The V gene end was trimmed by 1 base and the J gene end by 3 bases; junction bases not matched to a gene: 6. CDR1 and CDR2 (germline): SGHTA, FQGTGA. The DNA of the CDR3 is TGTGCCAGCAGCTTAATCGCAGCGGGGCGCTACAATGAGCAGTTCTTC. It yields the protein CASSLIAAGRYNEQFF.

V gene TRBV4-1 combines with J gene TRBJ2-1; D might be TRBD1 (7 bases). Germline V gene data show CDR1 as MGHRA and CDR2 as YSYEKL. The CDR3 is 15 amino acids. The V end was cut by 5 bases, the J end by 6 bases, with 17 bases between. CDR3 amino acids: CASSTHRGLSNEQFF. For the CDR3, the DNA is TGCGCCAGCAGCACACACAGGGGACTTTCCAATGAGCAGTTCTTC.

The V call is TRBV19, the J call TRBJ1-5; tentatively, D is TRBD1 (5 bases). Germline CDR1 reads LNHDA; CDR2 reads SQIVND (reference sequence). The CDR3 sequence is 16 residues long. Between the trimmed V and J ends, which lost 6 bases and 3 bases, there was a span of 18 bases. The CDR3 region is CASSLSRQTDNQPQHF. DNA of the CDR3: TGTGCCAGTAGCCTCAGTCGACAGACCGACAATCAGCCCCAGCATTTT.

J is TRBJ2-2 and V is TRBV9; D call uncertain. The CDR3 runs to 13 residues. From germline, CDR1 is SGDLS and CDR2 YYNGEE. The V gene lost 4 bases and the J gene lost 7 bases, with 11 bases spanning the gap. The CDR3, as DNA: TGTGCCAGCAGCACCACTCCGGTCGGGGAGCTGTTTTTT. It encodes CASSTTPVGELFF.

The chain combines TRBV19 with TRBJ1-5; a weak D match, TRBD1 (5 bases). There are 13 residues in the CDR3. The ends were cut back, 5 bases at V and 6 bases at J, with 11 bases in the middle. Germline-derived CDR1 and CDR2 are LNHDA and SQIVND (reference sequence). CDR3 sequence reads: CASSSGIGQPQHF. CDR3 nucleotides: TGTGCCAGTAGTTCAGGGATAGGTCAGCCCCAGCATTTT.

The V and J genes are TRBV4-1 and TRBJ1-1; 10 positions agree with TRBD1. Per germline, CDR1 MGHRA and CDR2 YSYEKL. Trimming at V came to 4 bases and at J to 0 bases, leaving 11 bases not matched to a gene. This CDR3 is 18 amino acids long. The CDR3 nucleotides are TGCGCCAGCAGCCCTATTCCGGGACAGGGGATTGTGAACACTGAAGCTTTCTTT. Protein product: CASSPIPGQGIVNTEAFF.

The sample holds one count of this clone. The rearrangement uses TRBV9 and TRBJ2-5, with a possible D match to TRBD2 (6 bases). Germline CDR1 reads SGDLS; CDR2 reads YYNGEE. The CDR3 length is 14 residues. Trimming cost V 3 bases and J 4 bases, with 13 bases left between them. In DNA form, the CDR3 reads TGTGCCAGCAGCGGCCACGGGGGAGTAGAGACCCAGTACTTC. This gives the protein CASSGHGGVETQYF.

This clone has only one observation. The chain uses TRBV9 and TRBJ2-1; tentative D call: TRBD2 (5 bases). Trimming left V 0 bases short and J 7 bases short, with 14 bases between. Germline V lookup: CDR1 SGDLS, CDR2 YYNGEE. This CDR3 has 15 amino acids. DNA for the CDR3: TGTGCCAGCAGCGTAGCCGCGGGTACGGGGAATGAGCAGTTCTTC. Amino acid sequence: CASSVAAGTGNEQFF.

The chain carries TRBV5-5 and TRBJ2-7, with D uncertain. Germline assignment: CDR1 SGHKS and CDR2 YYEKEE (reference sequence). V lost 6 bases, J lost 7 bases, and 17 bases lay in between. The CDR3 is 13 amino acids. The CDR3 coding sequence is TGTGCCAGCAAGAAGGGCTGGGCCGAGGAGCAGTACTTC. It translates to CASKKGWAEEQYF.